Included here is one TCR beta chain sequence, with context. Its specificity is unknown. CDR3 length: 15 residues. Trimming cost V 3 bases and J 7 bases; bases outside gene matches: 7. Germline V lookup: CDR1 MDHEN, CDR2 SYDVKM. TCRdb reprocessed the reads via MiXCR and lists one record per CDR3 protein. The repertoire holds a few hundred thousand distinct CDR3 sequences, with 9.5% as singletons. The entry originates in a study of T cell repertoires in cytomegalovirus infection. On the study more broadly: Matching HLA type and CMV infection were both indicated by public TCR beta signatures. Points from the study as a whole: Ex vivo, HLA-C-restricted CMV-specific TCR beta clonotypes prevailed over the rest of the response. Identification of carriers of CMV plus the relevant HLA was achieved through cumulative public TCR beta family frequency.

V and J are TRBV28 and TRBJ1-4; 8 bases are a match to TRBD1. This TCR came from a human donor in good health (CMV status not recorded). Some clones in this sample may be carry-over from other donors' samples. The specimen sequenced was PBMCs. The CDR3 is CASSLPTGVGEKLFF. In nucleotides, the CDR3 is TGTGCCAGCAGTTTGCCGACAGGGGTAGGTGAAAAACTGTTTTTT.